Sequencing of this T cell receptor (beta chain) was carried out in a study of blood T cell repertoires in COVID-19 (TCRdb year 2020). Regarding the study in general: Samples covering the acute and convalescent phases of COVID-19 were provided by collaborators in the United States, Italy and Spain. Samples were obtained from the ongoing ImmuneRACE study (first 160 participants) and from approximately 1,200 subjects provided by 6 global collaborators. Sample metadata almost always included a de-identified subject ID, COVID-19 status, age in years and sex. Where available, HLA class I and class II types were taken from metadata supplied by the sample provider and were not determined by assay-based typing. The material from the prospective study consisted of cDNA or gDNA derived from T cells, B-cell-depleted T cells, or PBMCs. A freely available public database, intended as a resource for researchers studying the immune response to SARS-CoV-2, is where the repertoires were released. Deeply sampled blood TCRbeta repertoires from subjects exposed to, actively infected with, or recovered from COVID-19 were included in the dataset.

TCRbeta CDR3 regions were amplified from genomic DNA by means of the immunoSEQ Assay, a bias-controlled multiplex PCR. As for how the authors treated the data: Within the assay, amplification of reference gene primers was used to estimate how many nucleated cells each sample contained. To quantify the absolute abundance of each unique TCRbeta CDR3 rearrangement, sequence reads were collapsed and filtered. Productive Simpson clonality was computed per sample as the square root of Simpson's diversity index over productive rearrangements. Held by TCRdb, this immuneACCESS table contains in-frame sequences only and omits some clones. Under half of the omission traces to an unresolved V gene where checked; the cause of the rest is unknown. D and trimming come from the DNA, and the V and J calls and clone size come from that table. This sample has around 380,000 clones in its table, and 87% of those were observed once. 1.3% of the sample is taken by the ten largest.

The study at large found these results: Clinical and demographic metadata were provided uncurated, with the amount varying by source and participant.

This clone was found a few times. This receptor's antigen is unknown. The input lacks base qualities; no much larger clone sits a single base away. Participants in the prospective study were aged roughly 18 to 90 years, lived in about two dozen United States geographic areas, and enrolled through a virtual design. To assign participants to cohorts, the prospective study relied on clinical history that participants themselves reported in a screening survey and a study questionnaire. Recovered participants in ImmuneRACE Cohort 3 were defined as having two consecutive negative NP/OP PCR tests, clearance from a healthcare professional, or resolution of symptoms. Mobile phlebotomists in the prospective study collected whole blood, serum and a nasopharyngeal or oropharyngeal swab from every participant. Over an approximately 2-month period, participants in the prospective study had the option of providing additional blood draws and questionnaires. Before DNA extraction, prospective study blood samples were shipped either frozen or at room temperature.

The TCR comes from a man aged 25 to 40 who had recovered from COVID-19. The sample comprised PBMCs or T cells enriched from blood (not recorded which).

The nucleotide sequence reads TGTGCCAGCAGTGACCCGACAGGGTTCGGGGAGCTGTTTTTT. This codes for CASSDPTGFGELFF. The chain is encoded by TRBV2 joined to TRBJ2-2; 7 bases in the junction line up with TRBD1. Its CDR3 holds 14 amino acids, cysteine through phenylalanine. This entry keeps only the CDR3 DNA: 42 bases, framed from base 1. For this chain, trimming is 3 bases at the V end and 7 bases at the J end, and the number of junction bases without a gene match is 5. The germline V gene yields SNHLY for CDR1 and FYNNEI for CDR2.